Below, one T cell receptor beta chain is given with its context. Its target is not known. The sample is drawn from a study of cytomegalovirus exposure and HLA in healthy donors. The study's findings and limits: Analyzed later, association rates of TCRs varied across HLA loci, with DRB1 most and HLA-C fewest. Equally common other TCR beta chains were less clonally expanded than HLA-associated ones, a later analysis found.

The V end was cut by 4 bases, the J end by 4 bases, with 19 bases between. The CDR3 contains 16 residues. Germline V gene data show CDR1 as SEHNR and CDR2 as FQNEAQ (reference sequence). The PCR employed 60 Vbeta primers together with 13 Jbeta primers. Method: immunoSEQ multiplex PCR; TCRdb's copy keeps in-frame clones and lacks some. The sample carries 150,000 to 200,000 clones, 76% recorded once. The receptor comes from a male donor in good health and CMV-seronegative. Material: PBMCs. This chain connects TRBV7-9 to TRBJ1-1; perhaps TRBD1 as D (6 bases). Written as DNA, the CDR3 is TGTGCCAGCAGCTCTCCCAACCAGGGGAAGCGCACTGAAGCTTTCTTT. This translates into CASSSPNQGKRTEAFF.